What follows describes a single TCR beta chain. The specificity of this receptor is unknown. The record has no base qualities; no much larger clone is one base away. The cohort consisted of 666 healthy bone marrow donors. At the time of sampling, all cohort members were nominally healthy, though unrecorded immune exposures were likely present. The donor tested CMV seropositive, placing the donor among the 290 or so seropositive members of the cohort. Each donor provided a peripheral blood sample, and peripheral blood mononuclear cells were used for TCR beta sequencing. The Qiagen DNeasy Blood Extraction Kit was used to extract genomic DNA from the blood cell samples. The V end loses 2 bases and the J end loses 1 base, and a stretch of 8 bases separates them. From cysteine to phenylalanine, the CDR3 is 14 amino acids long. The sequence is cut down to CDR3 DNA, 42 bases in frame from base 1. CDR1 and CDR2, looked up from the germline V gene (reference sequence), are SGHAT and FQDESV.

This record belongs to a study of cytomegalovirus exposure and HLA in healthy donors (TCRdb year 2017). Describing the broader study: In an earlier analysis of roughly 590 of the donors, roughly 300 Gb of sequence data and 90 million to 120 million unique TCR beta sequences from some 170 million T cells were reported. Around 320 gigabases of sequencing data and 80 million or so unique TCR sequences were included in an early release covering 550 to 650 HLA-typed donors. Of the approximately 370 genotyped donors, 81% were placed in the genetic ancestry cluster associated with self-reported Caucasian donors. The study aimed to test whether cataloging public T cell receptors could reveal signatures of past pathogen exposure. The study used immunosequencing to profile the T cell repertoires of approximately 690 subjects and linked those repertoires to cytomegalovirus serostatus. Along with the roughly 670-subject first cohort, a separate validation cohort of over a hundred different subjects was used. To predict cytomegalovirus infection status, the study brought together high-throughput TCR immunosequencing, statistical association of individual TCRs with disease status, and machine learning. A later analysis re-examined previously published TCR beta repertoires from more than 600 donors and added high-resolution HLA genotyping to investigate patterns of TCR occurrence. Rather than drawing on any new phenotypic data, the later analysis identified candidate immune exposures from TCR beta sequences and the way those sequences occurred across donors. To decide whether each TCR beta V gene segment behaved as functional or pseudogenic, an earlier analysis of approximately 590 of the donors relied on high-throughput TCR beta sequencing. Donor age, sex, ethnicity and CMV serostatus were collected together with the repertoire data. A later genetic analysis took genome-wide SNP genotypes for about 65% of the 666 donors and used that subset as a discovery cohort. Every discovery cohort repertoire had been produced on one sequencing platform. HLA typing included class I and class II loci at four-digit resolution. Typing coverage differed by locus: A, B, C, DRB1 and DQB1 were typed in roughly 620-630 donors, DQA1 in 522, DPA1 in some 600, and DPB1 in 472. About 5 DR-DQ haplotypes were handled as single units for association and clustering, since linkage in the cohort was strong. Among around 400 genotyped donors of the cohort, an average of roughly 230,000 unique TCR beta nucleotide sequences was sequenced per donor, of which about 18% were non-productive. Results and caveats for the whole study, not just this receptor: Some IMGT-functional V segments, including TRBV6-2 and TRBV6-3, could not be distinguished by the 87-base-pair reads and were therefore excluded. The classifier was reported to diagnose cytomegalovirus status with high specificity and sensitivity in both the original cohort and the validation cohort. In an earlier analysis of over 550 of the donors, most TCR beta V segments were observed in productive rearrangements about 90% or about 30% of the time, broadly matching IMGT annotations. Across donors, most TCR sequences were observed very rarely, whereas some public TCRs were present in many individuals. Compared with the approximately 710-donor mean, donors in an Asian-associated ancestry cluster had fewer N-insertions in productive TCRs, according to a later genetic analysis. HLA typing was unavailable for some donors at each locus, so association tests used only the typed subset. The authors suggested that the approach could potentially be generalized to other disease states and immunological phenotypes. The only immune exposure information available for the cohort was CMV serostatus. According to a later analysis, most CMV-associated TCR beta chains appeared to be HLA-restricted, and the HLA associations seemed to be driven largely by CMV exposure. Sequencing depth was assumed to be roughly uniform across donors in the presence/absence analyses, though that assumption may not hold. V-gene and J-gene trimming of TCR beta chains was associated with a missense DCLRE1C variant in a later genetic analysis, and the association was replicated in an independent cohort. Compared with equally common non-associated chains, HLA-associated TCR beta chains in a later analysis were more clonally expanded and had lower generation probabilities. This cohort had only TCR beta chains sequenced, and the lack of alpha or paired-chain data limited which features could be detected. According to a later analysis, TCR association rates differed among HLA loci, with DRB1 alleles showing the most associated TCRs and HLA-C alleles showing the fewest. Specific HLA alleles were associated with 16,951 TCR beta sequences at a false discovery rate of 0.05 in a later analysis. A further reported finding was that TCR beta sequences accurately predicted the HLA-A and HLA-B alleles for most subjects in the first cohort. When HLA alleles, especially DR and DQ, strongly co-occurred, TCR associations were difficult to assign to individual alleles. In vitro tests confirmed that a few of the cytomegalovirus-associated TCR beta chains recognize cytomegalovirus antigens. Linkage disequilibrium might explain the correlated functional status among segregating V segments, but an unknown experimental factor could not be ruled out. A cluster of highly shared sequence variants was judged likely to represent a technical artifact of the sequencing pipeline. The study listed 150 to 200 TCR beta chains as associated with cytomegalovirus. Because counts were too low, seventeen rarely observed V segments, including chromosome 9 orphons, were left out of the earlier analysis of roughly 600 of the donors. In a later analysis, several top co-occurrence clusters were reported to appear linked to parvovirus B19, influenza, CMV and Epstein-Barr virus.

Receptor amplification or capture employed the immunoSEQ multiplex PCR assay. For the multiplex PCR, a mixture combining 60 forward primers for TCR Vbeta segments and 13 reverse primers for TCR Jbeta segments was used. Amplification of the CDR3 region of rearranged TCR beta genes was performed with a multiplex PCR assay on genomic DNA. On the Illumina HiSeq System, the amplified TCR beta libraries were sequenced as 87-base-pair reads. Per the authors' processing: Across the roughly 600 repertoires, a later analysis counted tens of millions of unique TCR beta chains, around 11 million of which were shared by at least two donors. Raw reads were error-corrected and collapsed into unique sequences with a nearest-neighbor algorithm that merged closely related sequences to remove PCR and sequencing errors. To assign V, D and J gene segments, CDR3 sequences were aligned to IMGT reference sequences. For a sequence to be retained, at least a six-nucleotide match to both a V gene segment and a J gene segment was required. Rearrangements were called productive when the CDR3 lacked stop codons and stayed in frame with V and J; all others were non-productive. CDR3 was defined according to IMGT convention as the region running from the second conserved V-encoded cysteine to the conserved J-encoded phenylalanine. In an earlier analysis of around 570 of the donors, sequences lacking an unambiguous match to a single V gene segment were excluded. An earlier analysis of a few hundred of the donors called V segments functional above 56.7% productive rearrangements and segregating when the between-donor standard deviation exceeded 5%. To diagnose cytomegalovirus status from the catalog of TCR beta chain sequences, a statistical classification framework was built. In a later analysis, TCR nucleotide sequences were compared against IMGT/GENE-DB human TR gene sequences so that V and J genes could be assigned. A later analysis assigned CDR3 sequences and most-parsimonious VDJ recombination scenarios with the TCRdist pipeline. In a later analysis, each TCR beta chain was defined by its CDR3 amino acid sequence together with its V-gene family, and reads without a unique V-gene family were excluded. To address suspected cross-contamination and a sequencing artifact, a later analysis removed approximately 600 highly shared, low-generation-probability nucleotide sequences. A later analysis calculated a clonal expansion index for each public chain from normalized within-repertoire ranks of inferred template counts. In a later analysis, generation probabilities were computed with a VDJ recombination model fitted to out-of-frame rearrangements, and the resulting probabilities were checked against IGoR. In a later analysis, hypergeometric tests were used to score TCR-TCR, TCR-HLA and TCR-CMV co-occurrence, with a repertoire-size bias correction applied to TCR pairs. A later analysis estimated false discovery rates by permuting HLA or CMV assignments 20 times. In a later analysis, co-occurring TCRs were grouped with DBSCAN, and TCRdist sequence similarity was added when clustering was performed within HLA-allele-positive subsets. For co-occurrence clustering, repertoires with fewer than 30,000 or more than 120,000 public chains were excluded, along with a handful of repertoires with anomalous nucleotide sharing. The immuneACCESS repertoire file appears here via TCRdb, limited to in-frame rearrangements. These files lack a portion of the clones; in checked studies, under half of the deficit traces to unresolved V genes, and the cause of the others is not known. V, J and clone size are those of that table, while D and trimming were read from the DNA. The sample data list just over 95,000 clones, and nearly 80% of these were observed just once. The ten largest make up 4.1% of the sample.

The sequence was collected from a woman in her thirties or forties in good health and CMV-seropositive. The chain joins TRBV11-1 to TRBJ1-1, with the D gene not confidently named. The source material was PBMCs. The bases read TGTGCCAGCAGCTTACAGGTGGGGAACACTGAAGCTTTCTTT. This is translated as CASSLQVGNTEAFF.